This is a list of T cell receptor beta chains from one sample in a study of blood T cells in healthy people across ages. TCRdb redid the calling of the 5' RACE reads with MiXCR, one entry per CDR3 protein. The sample lists roughly 2 million distinct CDR3 sequences, 49% occurring once. The sample consisted of blood. The receptors were gathered from a middle-aged woman in good health. Both conserved end residues are trimmed from each CDR3.

J gene,V gene,CDR3 protein
TRBJ2-7,TRBV6-9,ASGSRRYEQY
TRBJ1-5,TRBV2,ASSPDRAINQPQH
TRBJ1-5,TRBV12-3/TRBV12-4,ASSFGPKGSYQPQH
TRBJ1-4,TRBV27,ASSFRGTLTNEKLF
TRBJ2-1,TRBV10-3,AIRRTSGPAGEQF
TRBJ2-7,TRBV7-9,ASSPYELGYEQY
TRBJ1-1,TRBV19,ASSTRDDTEAF
TRBJ1-2,TRBV7-2,ASTYLGGGVRGYT
TRBJ1-4,TRBV12-3/TRBV12-4,ASSLRGLGEKLF
TRBJ2-5,TRBV15,ATSSGDRLSEETQY
NA,TRBV15,ATSRDRGRASEQY
TRBJ2-7,TRBV4-1,ASGRTSGHEQY
TRBJ1-6,TRBV15,ATSRGAGSSYNSPLH
NA,TRBV5-1,ASSLGLRGADYEQY
TRBJ2-1,TRBV12-3/TRBV12-4,ASIREGQGLYNEQF
TRBJ1-4,TRBV7-9,ASSYGRNEKLF
TRBJ2-1,TRBV6-6,ASTDDRRAYNEQF
TRBJ1-2,TRBV4-1,ASSQETGWGGYT
TRBJ1-6,TRBV12-3/TRBV12-4,ASTFGQGYNSPLH
TRBJ2-5,TRBV7-2,ASSFGPARGETQY
TRBJ2-3,TRBV25-1,ASSQATGKNPDTQY
TRBJ1-1,TRBV15,ATSRAKVGGTEAF
TRBJ1-2,TRBV12-3/TRBV12-4,ASTTRQGTYGYT
TRBJ1-1,TRBV5-1,ASFPGTGGPEDTEAF
TRBJ2-7,TRBV20-1,SAHQYEAYEQY
TRBJ2-5,TRBV20-1,SARDRSGSRGETQY
TRBJ2-1,TRBV18,ASSAARKQAYNEQF
TRBJ1-2,TRBV28,ASSFGTGNYGYT
TRBJ2-5,TRBV18,ASSPSMLRGIQETQY
TRBJ1-5,TRBV5-8,ASSGEGHQPQH
TRBJ1-2,TRBV7-2,ASSAAQGLGYGYT
TRBJ2-5,TRBV5-1,ASSLGRGYQETQY
TRBJ2-5,TRBV3-1,ASGQNRVLGETQY
TRBJ1-2,TRBV7-2,ASSLAEGGLLYGYT
TRBJ2-5,TRBV28,ASSPFRTAGEQY
NA,TRBV6-5,ASSYRPSGGRETQY
TRBJ2-3,TRBV5-1,ASSPSHVSGDTDTQY
TRBJ2-7,TRBV5-1,ASSSRQLSYEQY
TRBJ2-1,TRBV4-2,ASSQERQGRNEQF
TRBJ2-3,TRBV4-2,ASSPHRTSSDTQY
TRBJ2-7,TRBV12-3/TRBV12-4,ASSLFPPQVFYEQY
TRBJ1-5,TRBV20-1,SASGVSSNQPQH
TRBJ2-3,TRBV7-2,ASSFASGGAEVRTDTQY
TRBJ2-1,TRBV9,ASSVGEGGNEQF
TRBJ1-2,TRBV29-1,SVGRGLDTSTGYT
TRBJ2-7,TRBV4-1,ASSQEKLQGRYEQY
TRBJ2-5,TRBV29-1,SVGQGGKETQY
TRBJ2-1,TRBV7-2,ASSLARTGSSYNEQF
TRBJ2-5,TRBV6-2/TRBV6-3,ASSYDLTSAQETQY
TRBJ2-3,TRBV6-5,ASSSPKTSGGADTQY
TRBJ1-5,TRBV7-2,ASSSGQTGNQPQH
TRBJ2-1,TRBV20-1,SARDAGDYNEQF
TRBJ1-4,TRBV10-3,AIRGQGTNEKLF
NA,TRBV2,ASSEEASGGVQETQY
TRBJ2-4,TRBV27,ASSPGASKNIQY